The present entry profiles one TCR beta chain with its context. This specimen belongs to a study of blood T cell repertoires in COVID-19. Cohorts were based on clinical histories the participants reported. The recovered donors of Cohort 3 showed two negative PCRs, clearance, or symptom resolution. In the original processing: Counts of nucleated cells, estimated from reference gene primer amplification, were obtained. The method was immunoSEQ multiplex PCR; TCRdb's version includes in-frame clones alone and lacks a portion of them. The V and J calls and clone size are taken from that table; D and trimming were inferred from the DNA. Found here are roughly 300,000 clones, roughly 85% of them singletons; the top ten hold 2% to 3%. This sequence originates from a woman between 45 and 65 years old who had recovered from COVID-19. Material: PBMCs or T cells enriched from blood (not recorded which).

CDR3 coding DNA: TGTGCCAGCAGCGCCTACTCGGGACAGGGACTCGGCTACACCTTC. Amino acid sequence: CASSAYSGQGLGYTF. V usage is TRBV9 and J usage is TRBJ1-2; 9 bases line up with TRBD1. Unmatched junction bases numbered 11, after V lost 3 bases and J lost 8 bases. The germline gives CDR1 SGDLS, CDR2 YYNGEE. The CDR3 is 15 residues long.